This T cell receptor (beta chain) was sequenced during a study of T cell responses to AZD1222 COVID-19 vaccine. Whole-study findings and limits: Close to half of spike-specific TCRs reportedly recognize unmutated variant regions. The span of vaccine-associated CD4 TCRs extended across spike, with dominance at 160-218 and 743-854. Following two doses of AZD1222, Spike-specific TCR breadth and depth rose. Mostly white British, mostly female donors; authors suggested clonal diversity may be underestimated.

In regard to this clone: What it recognizes is unknown.

V was trimmed by 1 base and J by 10 bases, leaving 14 bases between them. This CDR3 region has 15 residues. Germline CDR1 and CDR2: SGHTA and FQGTGA. The repertoire was sequenced with immunoSEQ multiplex PCR; TCRdb's copy has only in-frame clones and lacks some. The data hold approximately 100,000 clones, with just under 90% observed a single time. The sequence derives from an adult in good health. The material sequenced was peripheral blood, taken on day 0 of AZD1222 vaccination. V gene TRBV7-3 combines with J gene TRBJ1-6; tentative D call: TRBD1 (5 bases). CDR3 coding DNA: TGTGCCAGCAGCTTAAGAGAGGGGTATGGATCACCCCTCCACTTT. As protein: CASSLREGYGSPLHF.